These 20 T cell receptor beta chains were sequenced from one sample in a study of molecular identifiers for immune sequencing clone quantification. One entry per CDR3 protein results from TCRdb running MiXCR on the PCR reads. Of about 320,000 distinct CDR3 sequences listed, roughly 24% are singletons. Sequencing was done on a sample of naive CD8+ T cells from blood, with Jurkat cell RNA spiked in. Subset described: FACS-sorted CD8+CD4-CCR7+CD45RA+ naive T cells. These receptors all stem from a human donor in good health. Some libraries in this study had Jurkat cell RNA spiked in.

This clonotype was seen only a few times. The genes are TRBV25-1 and TRBJ2-5, with TRBD2 identical over 8 bases. CDR3 length equals 17 residues. Losses at the gene ends were 5 bases for V and 0 bases for J; bases not matched to a gene: 11. Germline CDR1 is MGHDK and CDR2 is SYGVNS. CDR3 in amino acids: CASSPPGGRPYQETQYF. As DNA, the CDR3 is TGTGCCAGCAGTCCCCCGGGAGGGAGGCCATACCAAGAGACCCAGTACTTC. Using reference TRBV25-1 and TRBJ2-5 for the parts outside the CDR3, the full variable domain is EADIYQTPRYLVIGTGKKITLECSQTMGHDKMYWYQQDPGMELHLIHYSYGVNSTEKGDLSSESTVSRIRTEHFPLTLESARPSHTSQYLCASSPPGGRPYQETQYFGPGTRLLVL.

In this sample, this clonotype turned up many times. CDR3 amino acids: CSARSQGRAKNIQYF. CDR3 coding DNA: TGCAGTGCTAGATCCCAGGGACGAGCCAAAAACATTCAGTACTTC. The chain is built from TRBV20-1 and TRBJ2-4; either TRBD1 or TRBD2 may supply D (5 bases each). The germline CDR1 and CDR2 sequences are DFQATT and SNEGSKA (reference sequence). The CDR3 has 15 residues. The V end was cut by 2 bases, the J end by 0 bases, with 11 bases between.

This chain links TRBV7-9 with TRBJ2-5, with 13 bases that match TRBD2. The CDR3 extends over 17 amino acids. Germline loops: CDR1 SEHNR, CDR2 FQNEAQ (reference sequence). J lost 1 base, V lost 5 bases, and 7 bases had no gene match. The CDR3 nucleotides read TGTGCCAGCAGCCTAAGCGGGACTAGCGGGGCCCAAGAGACCCAGTACTTC. This sequence encodes CASSLSGTSGAQETQYF.

This sequence joins TRBV27 and TRBJ2-7; the match to TRBD2 covers 7 bases. The CDR3 runs 14 residues. Per the germline V gene, CDR1 is MNHEY and CDR2 is SMNVEV (reference sequence). The V gene end was trimmed by 4 bases and the J gene end by 7 bases; junction bases not matched to a gene: 10. The CDR3 coding sequence is TGTGCCAGCAGTTCTGTGACTAGCCCTCGGGAGCAGTACTTC. Translated, it gives CASSSVTSPREQYF.

The V gene is TRBV7-9, the J gene TRBJ2-3; the D call may be TRBD1 or TRBD2 (5 bases each). Trimming removed 4 bases at V and 7 bases at J, with 24 bases between. The CDR3 spans 17 residues. Germline lookup yields CDR1 SEHNR and CDR2 FQNEAQ (reference sequence). CDR3 sequence: CASSSSGLTTNINTQYF. The CDR3 nucleotides are TGTGCCAGCAGCTCCTCGGGGCTAACGACAAACATTAATACGCAGTATTTT. Supplemented by reference TRBV7-9 and TRBJ2-3, the full variable domain reads DTGVSQNPRHKITKRGQNVTFRCDPISEHNRLYWYRQTLGQGPEFLTYFQNEAQLEKSRLLSDRFSAERPKGSFSTLEIQRTEQGDSAMYLCASSSSGLTTNINTQYFGPGTRLTVL.

This clonotype turned up a few times. The chain is built from TRBV7-2 and TRBJ1-4; no reliable D call. Per the germline V gene, CDR1 is SGHTA and CDR2 is FQGNSA. Trimming took 7 bases from V and 2 from J, leaving 14 bases between them. The CDR3 extends over 15 amino acids. The CDR3 protein is CASTSSPRTNEKLFF. CDR3 bases: TGTGCCAGCACCTCCAGCCCGAGGACTAATGAAAAACTGTTTTTT.

The sample holds a few counts of this clonotype. The chain links TRBV4-1 to TRBJ1-1, with D possibly matching TRBD1 (5 bases). This CDR3 comprises 14 residues. V was pared by 2 bases and J by 5 bases, with 12 bases between. Germline CDR1 MGHRA, CDR2 YSYEKL. The CDR3 loop is CASSQTLGGTEAFF. CDR3 in DNA: TGCGCCAGCAGCCAAACCTTGGGGGGGACTGAAGCTTTCTTT.

There are a few counts of this clonotype. The chain has TRBV4-3 and TRBJ2-7; 8 bases agree with TRBD1. Germline values: CDR1 LGHNA, CDR2 YSLEER. The CDR3 covers 15 residues. With V trimmed by 4 bases and J by 3 bases, 8 bases remained unmatched. CDR3 sequence reads: CASSPGTGGFYEQYF. DNA of the CDR3: TGCGCCAGCAGCCCCGGGACAGGAGGCTTCTACGAGCAGTACTTC.

Notes on this clonotype: With a much larger clone just one base away, this may be a read error. V is TRBV29-1 and J is TRBJ1-1; possibly TRBD1 for D (5 bases). Germline V CDR1 and CDR2: SQVTM, ANQGSEA. V lost 7 bases, J lost 0 bases, and 15 bases lay in between. The length of the CDR3 is 14 residues. In nucleotides, the CDR3 is TGCAGCGATGTAGGCGGGGGTATGAACACTGAAGCTTTCTTT. Its protein product is CSDVGGGMNTEAFF.

The chain recombines TRBV10-3 with TRBJ1-2, with TRBD1 matching over 8 bases. After removal of 3 bases from V and 2 bases from J, the junction contained 2 bases not matched to a gene. The CDR3 consists of 14 residues. The germline V gene encodes CDR1 ENHRY and CDR2 SYGVKD. The CDR3 sequence is CAISDPGGNYGYTF. The CDR3 region has the DNA TGTGCCATCAGTGACCCAGGGGGCAACTATGGCTACACCTTC.

In this sample, this clonotype turned up many times. The chain combines TRBV6-6 with TRBJ1-5, with TRBD1 identical over 8 bases. This CDR3 has 15 residues. J gave up 4 bases and V 2 bases, and 4 bases lay outside the gene matches. Per the germline V gene, CDR1 is MNHNY and CDR2 is SVGAGI (reference sequence). This CDR3 reads CASSYDRGLNQPQHF. CDR3 DNA: TGTGCCAGCAGTTACGACAGGGGTTTAAATCAGCCCCAGCATTTT.

This clonotype was counted many times. The V call is TRBV7-9, the J call TRBJ1-4; D gene uncertain. This CDR3 has 13 residues. The germline V gene has CDR1 SEHNR and CDR2 FQNEAQ (reference sequence). With 1 base removed from V and 5 bases from J, the gap between germline ends came to 5 bases. CDR3 residues: CASSLEGNEKLFF. The CDR3 nucleotides are TGTGCCAGCAGCTTAGAGGGAAATGAAAAACTGTTTTTT.

As regards this clonotype: A much larger clone sits a single nucleotide away, making a read error possible. The chain recombines TRBV4-2 with TRBJ2-1; a weak D match, TRBD2 (7 bases). The CDR3 is made up of 16 amino acids. Germline V gene data show CDR1 as LGHNA and CDR2 as YNFKEQ. This CDR3 is CASSPRGAGRENEQLF. DNA of the CDR3: TGTGCCAGCAGCCCTAGGGGGGCTGGGAGGGAGAATGAGCAGCTCTTC.

This clonotype was seen ten or more times. The chain links TRBV19 to TRBJ2-2; 12 bases are shared with TRBD2. V shed 7 bases and J 7 bases; nucleotides not matched to a gene: 13. The CDR3 is made up of 17 amino acids. CDR1 LNHDA and CDR2 SQIVND come from the germline V gene (reference sequence). DNA for the CDR3: TGTGCCAGTATCCAAACGGGACTAGCGGGCGGTAGCGGGGAGCTGTTTTTT. Translating gives CASIQTGLAGGSGELFF.

This rearrangement joins TRBV6-6 to TRBJ2-5; 7 bases match TRBD2. Germline lookup yields CDR1 MNHNY and CDR2 SVGAGI (reference sequence). The CDR3 contains 15 residues. The V and J ends lost 6 bases and 4 bases, in that order; junction bases with no gene match: 11. The CDR3 sequence is CASSPLDGGIETQYF. The CDR3 DNA follows: TGTGCCAGCAGCCCACTGGACGGGGGGATAGAGACCCAGTACTTC.

This clonotype was recorded at least ten times. J is TRBJ2-7 and V is TRBV6-5; TRBD1 agrees at 9 bases. Germline V gene lookup returns CDR1 MNHEY and CDR2 SVGAGI. V gave up 7 bases and J gave up 6 bases; unmatched junction bases: 16. This CDR3 is 16 amino acids long. The CDR3 loop reads CASTLSWTGAPREQYF. CDR3 nucleotide sequence: TGTGCCAGCACCCTAAGCTGGACAGGGGCGCCACGCGAGCAGTACTTC.

V usage is TRBV27 and J usage is TRBJ1-6, with D perhaps TRBD1 (6 bases). The germline CDR1 and CDR2 sequences are MNHEY and SMNVEV (reference sequence). This CDR3 is built from 14 residues. V lost 2 bases to trimming and J lost 10 bases, with 12 bases between them. CDR3 protein: CASSLKDTGSPLHF. The CDR3 bases are TGTGCCAGCAGTTTAAAGGACACAGGGTCACCCCTCCACTTT.

Details on this clonotype: This may stem from a read error, because a much larger clone lies one nucleotide away. This chain joins TRBV12-3 or TRBV12-4 and TRBJ1-2; D is possibly TRBD1 (5 bases). The length of the CDR3 is 14 residues. The CDR3 protein is CAGSLGPGTQGYTF. The CDR3 DNA is TGTGCCGGCAGTTTGGGGCCCGGGACCCAGGGCTACACCTTC.

This clonotype came up a few times. The V and J genes are TRBV7-9 and TRBJ2-3; D is possibly TRBD1 or TRBD2 (6 bases each). This CDR3 contains 14 residues. Trimming shortened V by 10 bases and J by 2 bases, and 16 bases separated the two germline ends. Germline V CDR1 and CDR2: SEHNR, FQNEAQ (reference sequence). CDR3 in DNA: TGTGCCACTCCGGGGGCAGGGTACACAGATACGCAGTATTTT. It yields the protein CATPGAGYTDTQYF. Full variable domain (missing parts from reference TRBV7-9 and TRBJ2-3): DTGVSQNPRHKITKRGQNVTFRCDPISEHNRLYWYRQTLGQGPEFLTYFQNEAQLEKSRLLSDRFSAERPKGSFSTLEIQRTEQGDSAMYLCATPGAGYTDTQYFGPGTRLTVL.

This clonotype was seen a handful of times. The chain joins TRBV6-2 or TRBV6-3 to TRBJ1-2, with D perhaps matching TRBD1 (5 bases). The CDR3 length is 15 residues. Per germline, CDR1 MNHEY and CDR2 SVGEGT. V dropped 5 bases and J dropped 2 bases, with 15 bases sitting between them. CDR3 DNA: TGTGCCAGCAGTCCCAATTTCGACAGAAACTATGGCTACACCTTC. Translating it yields CASSPNFDRNYGYTF.